These 20 T cell receptor beta chains were sequenced from one sample in a study of T cell responses to AZD1222 COVID-19 vaccine (dated by TCRdb to about 2021). Library generation was performed with the immunoSEQ multiplex PCR assay. TCRdb obtained this table from immuneACCESS and retained in-frame rearrangements with V and J assigned. These tables miss some clones; where compared with another copy, unresolved V genes account for less than half of the shortfall, and the remainder is unexplained. The sample contains some 130,000 clones, more than 80% of them found a single time. The ten largest make up 4.1% of the sample. According to the study, the label for this sample's time point signals: baseline before first vaccination. Sequencing was performed on peripheral blood, taken on day 0 of AZD1222 vaccination. All receptors derive from an adult in good health.

The CDR3 coding sequence is TGTGCCAGCAGTTTTGCCGGGTTACAGGGCAATCAGCCCCAGCATTTT. Translating it yields CASSFAGLQGNQPQHF. J is TRBJ1-5 and V is TRBV27, with D tentatively TRBD1 (5 bases). This CDR3 is built from 16 residues. The V gene lost 3 bases and the J gene lost 2 bases, with 14 bases spanning the gap. CDR1 is MNHEY, CDR2 SMNVEV, per germline (reference sequence).

The rearrangement links TRBV19 to TRBJ1-6; D not resolved. The V gene's germline CDR1 is LNHDA and CDR2 SQIVND (reference sequence). CDR3 size: 14 residues. The germline V and J ends were trimmed by 7 bases and 7 bases, with 14 bases remaining between them. CDR3 sequence: CASKVGSDNSPLHF. In DNA form, the CDR3 reads TGTGCCAGTAAGGTGGGGTCCGACAATTCACCCCTCCACTTT. Complete variable domain (other parts from reference TRBV19 and TRBJ1-6): DGGITQSPKYLFRKEGQNVTLSCEQNLNHDAMYWYRQDPGQGLRLIYYSQIVNDFQKGDIAEGYSVSREKKESFPLTVTSAQKNPTAFYLCASKVGSDNSPLHFGNGTRLTVT.

V usage is TRBV5-1 and J usage is TRBJ2-7; a possible D gene is TRBD2 (6 bases). Germline CDR1 and CDR2: SGHRS and YFSETQ. CDR3 size: 15 residues. V dropped 0 bases and J dropped 2 bases, with 12 bases sitting between them. CDR3 in amino acids: CASSLDGGSAYEQYF. The CDR3 DNA sequence: TGCGCCAGCAGCTTGGACGGGGGATCAGCCTACGAGCAGTACTTC.

CDR3 in DNA: TGCGCCAGCAGCTCCTCGGGACAGAGTAACTATGGCTACACCTTC. This sequence encodes CASSSSGQSNYGYTF. The chain links TRBV5-1 to TRBJ1-2; 7 bases agree with TRBD1. Germline CDR1 and CDR2: SGHRS and YFSETQ. This CDR3 is built from 15 residues. The J segment lost 1 base and the V segment lost 3 bases, leaving 6 bases of the junction unmatched. Drawing the rest from reference TRBV5-1 and TRBJ1-2, the complete variable domain is KAGVTQTPRYLIKTRGQQVTLSCSPISGHRSVSWYQQTPGQGLQFLFEYFSETQRNKGNFPGRFSGRQFSNSRSEMNVSTLELGDSALYLCASSSSGQSNYGYTFGSGTRLTVV.

This clone came up a few times. V gene TRBV5-1 combines with J gene TRBJ1-1; D ambiguous. Trimming shortened V by 3 bases and J by 5 bases, and 11 bases separated the two germline ends. Germline V gene lookup returns CDR1 SGHRS and CDR2 YFSETQ. The length of the CDR3 is 13 residues. The CDR3 bases are TGCGCCAGCAGCTCCCCACCCGGGACTGAAGCTTTCTTT. This translates into CASSSPPGTEAFF.

The sample holds a few counts of this clone. The V gene is TRBV6-5, the J gene TRBJ1-2; D is ambiguous. Per germline, CDR1 MNHEY and CDR2 SVGAGI. V lost 4 bases, J lost 6 bases, and 15 bases lay in between. This CDR3 spans 14 amino acids. This CDR3 reads CASSSLNSLDGYTF. The CDR3 DNA reads as TGTGCCAGCAGTTCCCTGAATTCACTAGATGGCTACACCTTC.

The chain joins TRBV15 to TRBJ1-6; D unresolved. This CDR3 is 13 amino acids long. The ends were cut back, 0 bases at V and 11 bases at J, with 8 bases in the middle. From germline, CDR1 is LNHNV and CDR2 YYDKDF (reference sequence). The CDR3 region has the DNA TGTGCCACCAGCAGAGACAGGCAAGCACCCCTCCACTTT. It specifies CATSRDRQAPLHF.

CDR3 sequence (DNA): TGCGCCAGCAGCCCTTCCAGGGAACGCTATGGCTACACCTTC. Its translation: CASSPSRERYGYTF. The J gene is TRBJ1-2, the V gene TRBV4-1, with a weak D call TRBD1 (5 bases). Germline V gene data show CDR1 as MGHRA and CDR2 as YSYEKL. Deletions cut 4 bases from V and 4 bases from J, with 13 bases between. The CDR3 is made up of 14 amino acids.

The chain uses TRBV4-1 and TRBJ1-6, with D uncertain. CDR3 length equals 16 residues. Between the trimmed V and J ends, which lost 0 bases and 7 bases, there was a span of 13 bases. Germline-derived CDR1 and CDR2 are MGHRA and YSYEKL. In DNA, the CDR3 is TGCGCCAGCAGCCAAGACTCTGGCAGGAGGAATTCACCCCTCCACTTT. Amino acid sequence: CASSQDSGRRNSPLHF.

This chain uses TRBV14 with TRBJ2-2; D remains ambiguous. The CDR3 is 14 residues long. Germline-derived CDR1 and CDR2 are SGHDN and FVKESK. V lost 1 base and J lost 5, with 8 bases in between. CDR3 sequence: CASSQVMGTGELFF. CDR3 bases: TGTGCCAGCAGCCAAGTCATGGGAACCGGGGAGCTGTTTTTT.

This sequence joins TRBV19 and TRBJ2-5, with D tentatively TRBD1 or TRBD2 (5 bases each). The CDR3 spans 15 residues. CDR1 and CDR2 from the germline V gene are LNHDA and SQIVND (reference sequence). Trimming stripped 3 bases from V and 0 bases from J, with 11 bases between. The CDR3 region has the DNA TGTGCCAGTAGTATGGGGCGCGGGTACCAAGAGACCCAGTACTTC. Translated: CASSMGRGYQETQYF.

Worth noting for this clone: Other DNA variants within this sample encode the same CDR3. The V gene is TRBV28, the J gene TRBJ1-1; D remains ambiguous. The CDR3 sequence is 11 residues long. Germline-derived CDR1 and CDR2 are MDHEN and SYDVKM. V lost 5 bases, J lost 4 bases, and 5 bases lay in between. CDR3: CASSTATEAFF. The CDR3 nucleotides read TGTGCCAGCAGTACCGCCACTGAAGCTTTCTTT.

The chain links TRBV9 to TRBJ1-2, with 8 bases fitting TRBD1. V trimming: 5 bases; J trimming: 6 bases; junction bases outside the gene matches: 3. This CDR3 has 12 amino acids. CDR1 is SGDLS and CDR2 is YYNGEE in the germline V gene. CDR3 residues: CASSWDRHGYTF. The CDR3 DNA is TGTGCCAGCAGTTGGGACAGGCATGGCTACACCTTC. The whole variable domain, remainder taken from reference TRBV9 and TRBJ1-2, is DSGVTQTPKHLITATGQRVTLRCSPRSGDLSVYWYQQSLDQGLQFLIQYYNGEERAKGNILERFSAQQFPDLHSELNLSSLELGDSALYFCASSWDRHGYTFGSGTRLTVV.

The chain recombines TRBV28 with TRBJ2-3, with 11 bases fitting TRBD2. The CDR3 is 14 amino acids. J lost 9 bases, V lost 1 base, and 3 bases had no gene match. The germline gives CDR1 MDHEN, CDR2 SYDVKM. CDR3 amino acids: CASSLLAGGRTQYF. The CDR3 DNA reads as TGTGCCAGCAGTTTATTAGCGGGGGGGCGGACGCAGTATTTT.

The chain combines TRBV9 with TRBJ1-1, with TRBD1 as a possible D gene (5 bases). V lost 4 bases and J lost 0, with 19 bases in between. Germline assignment: CDR1 SGDLS and CDR2 YYNGEE. This CDR3 region has 17 residues. The CDR3 sequence is CASSPASSRALNTEAFF. DNA of the CDR3: TGTGCCAGCAGCCCAGCCTCTTCCAGGGCCCTGAACACTGAAGCTTTCTTT.

The rearrangement uses TRBV7-9 and TRBJ1-1; D is possibly TRBD1 (6 bases). Germline V gene data show CDR1 as SEHNR and CDR2 as FQNEAQ (reference sequence). Trimming removed 4 bases from V and 6 bases from J, with 24 bases in between. CDR3 length: 17 amino acids. In DNA form, the CDR3 reads TGTGCCAGCAGCTCAGGACAGCTAAGGGGGTCGAATCCTGAAGCTTTCTTT. Residues: CASSSGQLRGSNPEAFF.

J is TRBJ1-1 and V is TRBV5-1; no definite D call. Trimming left V 1 base short and J 0 bases short, with 7 bases between. CDR1 is SGHRS, CDR2 YFSETQ, per germline. The CDR3 is made up of 14 amino acids. The CDR3 here is CASSLLDMNTEAFF. The CDR3 DNA reads TGCGCCAGCAGCTTGTTAGATATGAACACTGAAGCTTTCTTT.

This chain connects TRBV5-1 to TRBJ2-3; D unresolved. Germline assignment: CDR1 SGHRS and CDR2 YFSETQ. V dropped 0 bases and J dropped 1 base, with 9 bases sitting between them. This CDR3 comprises 15 residues. The CDR3 sequence is CASSLGSSGTDTQYF. The CDR3 DNA reads as TGCGCCAGCAGCTTGGGTAGCTCAGGCACAGATACGCAGTATTTT.

The V and J genes are TRBV7-9 and TRBJ1-1; maybe TRBD1 (5 bases). Germline-derived CDR1 and CDR2 are SEHNR and FQNEAQ (reference sequence). This CDR3 is built from 14 residues. Deletions cut 5 bases from V and 4 bases from J, with 14 bases between. CDR3 sequence reads: CASSMVGGSTEAFF. In nucleotides, the CDR3 is TGTGCCAGCAGCATGGTGGGGGGGAGCACTGAAGCTTTCTTT.

Regarding this clone: One end of the junction is discordant with germline, which a read error may explain. The chain combines TRBV7-9 with TRBJ2-7; no clear D gene. CDR1 and CDR2 from the germline V gene are SEHNR and FQNEAQ (reference sequence). This CDR3 has 11 amino acids. This CDR3 reads CASSLFSSLCF. The CDR3 DNA reads as TGTGCCAGCAGCTTATTCTCAAGTCTGTGTTTC.